This TCR beta chain appears in the sequencing data of a study of blood T cell repertoires in COVID-19. Study at large: COVID-19 samples, acute and convalescent, were from the United States, Italy and Spain. T cells, B-cell-depleted T cells, or PBMCs supplied cDNA or gDNA.

The CDR3 is 14 amino acids. Germline loops: CDR1 KGHSH, CDR2 LQKENI. V gave up 6 bases and J gave up 2 bases, with 14 bases separating them. In the source study's methods: For nucleated cells, counts were estimated from reference gene primer amplification. Sequencing used immunoSEQ multiplex PCR; TCRdb keeps in-frame clones, though not all of them. For V, J and clone size, that table is used; D and trimming come from the DNA. The data contain around 19,000 clones, approximately 86% of them singletons. This chain uses TRBV18 with TRBJ2-7, with a possible D match to TRBD2 (6 bases). The sequenced material came from peripheral blood. The source of this sequence is a human donor in a cohort sampled during active COVID-19. The donor label of this sample is uncertain. In DNA, the CDR3 is TGTGCCAGCTCCCCCCCGGGACTCACCTACGAGCAGTACTTC. Translation: CASSPPGLTYEQYF.